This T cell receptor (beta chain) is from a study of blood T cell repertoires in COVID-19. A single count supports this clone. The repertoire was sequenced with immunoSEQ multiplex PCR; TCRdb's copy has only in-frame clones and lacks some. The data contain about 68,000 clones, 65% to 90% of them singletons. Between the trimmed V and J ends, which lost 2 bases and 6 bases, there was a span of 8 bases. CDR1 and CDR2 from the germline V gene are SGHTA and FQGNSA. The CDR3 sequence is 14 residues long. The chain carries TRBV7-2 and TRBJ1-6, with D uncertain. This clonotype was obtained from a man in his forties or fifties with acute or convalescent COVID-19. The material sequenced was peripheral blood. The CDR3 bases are TGTGCCAGCAGCTTACGGGTCCTTAATTCACCCCTCCACTTT. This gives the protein CASSLRVLNSPLHF.